The source of this T cell receptor (beta chain) is a study of read filtering for tumor transcriptome and immune sequencing (dated by TCRdb to 2020 to 2021). Regarding the study in general: The cohort was composed of 16 to 20 male and 14 to 15 female patients, with a mean age of roughly 70 years and an age range of roughly 40 to 85. Under revised international staging, roughly eight patients fell into R-ISS I, more than 15 into R-ISS II and about seven into R-ISS III. After DNase treatment, whole-transcriptome libraries were prepared with the TruSeq RNA Access Library Prep Kit. TCR-region mapped reads per sample ranged from about 4 to 10.27 million with IR-seq versus only about 80 to 1,300 with RNA-seq. TCR repertoires obtained by targeted immune repertoire sequencing and by bulk whole-transcriptome sequencing performed on the same bone marrow samples were compared. One of the main goals was to work out a read-filtering strategy for immune repertoire data, in particular whether clonotypes backed by only a single read should be removed. Broad study findings and their caveats: IR-seq captured clonotypes at much higher depth and more reliably than RNA-seq, and smaller IR-seq throughput sufficed to identify most shared clonotypes. Single-read clonotypes made up around 82% of clonotypes but only around 4% of total reads in IR-seq, compared with approximately 75% of clonotypes and 44.6% of reads in RNA-seq. When single-read clonotypes were removed, the proportions of shared clonotypes in IR-seq and RNA-seq correlated more strongly. The sorted CD138-negative fraction was not purified T cells but a mixed bone marrow immune population.

Each patient had bone marrow sampled at the time of active disease. Bone marrow mononuclear cells were isolated by Ficoll-Hypaque density gradient centrifugation. CD138-negative cells were obtained by negative selection after labeling with CD138 magnetic microbeads on a MACS separator, removing myeloma plasma cells. Flow cytometry on an Attune NxT with CD138 antibodies was used to check the purity of the isolated cells. Total RNA was extracted using TRIzol reagent and was quantified on a NanoDrop spectrophotometer. Paired RNA-seq and IR-seq were performed on the CD138-negative bone marrow sample of each patient. Starting from 400 to 450 ng RNA, TCR libraries were constructed with the Immunoverse kit using molecular barcoded adaptors that cover the alpha/delta and beta/gamma chains. TCR library preparation used the same RNA that went into transcriptome sequencing. Sequencing of TCR libraries was carried out on an Illumina HiSeq 4000 with 2 x 150 cycles. In the original analysis: TCR reads were aligned to human V, D, J and C references and assembled into CDR3 clonotypes with MiXCR, including quality filtering and error correction. Clonotype counts and gene usage diversity were analyzed with the tcR package in R. Raw mapping reads were checked after the RNA-seq reads had been mapped by STAR aligner version 2.5.3a onto the human GRCh37 genome. To test how sequencing depth affected the clonotypes detected, IR-seq fastq files were randomly downsampled with Seqtk 1.3. TCRdb passed the public sequencing reads through fastp at Q25 and MiXCR, retaining productive beta sequences. Each entry is one CDR3 protein sequence, shown with its most common DNA and genes. The V and J calls were determined by TCRdb, not by the authors. The sample includes 90,000 or so distinct CDR3 sequences, with about 22% observed a single time. Of the sample, approximately 10% falls within the top ten clones.

This clonotype has ten or more counts. It has no known antigen specificity. There are no base qualities to consult, and no much larger clone falls within one base. The germline V gene yields MNHEY for CDR1 and SVGEGT for CDR2. Trimming accounts for 4 bases at V and 9 bases at J, while the number of junction bases matched to no gene is 6. The CDR3 has 14 amino acids, counting the end cysteine and phenylalanine. Just CDR3 DNA is preserved here, 42 bases in frame from base 1. The sequenced material came from a population of CD138-negative cells sorted from bone marrow. The cell subset or site label, read with the paper, signifies: bone marrow mononuclear cells depleted of CD138+ plasma/myeloma cells by negative magnetic selection. This chain is built from TRBV6-2 or TRBV6-3 and TRBJ2-7, with 13 junctional bases fitting TRBD2. This receptor was obtained from a donor aged 40 or over with multiple myeloma. The encoded CDR3 is CASSSGTSGVGQYF. At the DNA level, the sequence is TGTGCCAGCAGTTCCGGGACTAGCGGGGTCGGGCAGTACTTC.